The following is a T cell receptor beta chain sequence with its context. The data derive from a study of blood T cell repertoires in COVID-19. How the authors handled the data: Nucleated cell counts were estimated from reference gene primer amplification. Method: immunoSEQ multiplex PCR; TCRdb's copy keeps in-frame clones and lacks some. The V and J calls and clone size are taken from that table; D and trimming were inferred from the DNA. Of some 110,000 clones in the sample, roughly 85% were seen once. CDR3 length: 16 amino acids. The germline gives CDR1 MDHEN, CDR2 SYDVKM. Trimming stripped 4 bases from V and 0 bases from J, with 13 bases between.

This receptor was taken from a woman of 80 years or more with acute or convalescent COVID-19. V and J are TRBV28 and TRBJ1-3; D is perhaps TRBD1 (5 bases). Sequenced material: peripheral blood. The CDR3 loop reads CASSSSDTRSGNTIYF. The CDR3 nucleotides are TGTGCCAGCAGTTCGTCGGACACCCGCTCTGGAAACACCATATATTTT. Supplemented by reference TRBV28 and TRBJ1-3, the full variable domain reads DVKVTQSSRYLVKRTGEKVFLECVQDMDHENMFWYRQDPGLGLRLIYFSYDVKMKEKGDIPEGYSVSREKKERFSLILESASTNQTSMYLCASSSSDTRSGNTIYFGEGSWLTVV.